The clone carrying this T cell receptor beta chain was seen at least ten times. The data stem from a study of spatial heterogeneity in lung cancer. In TCRdb, the 5' RACE reads were re-called with MiXCR into one record per CDR3 protein. The repertoire holds some 50,000 distinct CDR3 sequences, with about 7.6% as singletons. The CDR3 loop spans 15 amino acids. Germline CDR1 is LGHNA and CDR2 is YNFKEQ. Trimming at V came to 1 base and at J to 2 bases, leaving 2 bases not matched to a gene. Time point meaning: sample taken at primary tumor resection. Sequencing covered unsorted whole RNA taken from tumor, nontumor lung or frozen PBMC.

The TCR comes from a female donor with early-stage non-small cell lung cancer. The specimen comprised PBMCs, sampled at surgery. The rearrangement joins TRBV4-2 to TRBJ1-3, with 7 nucleotides matching TRBD1. CDR3 sequence reads: CASSQVGGAGNTIYF. In DNA form, the CDR3 reads TGTGCCAGCAGCCAAGTAGGGGGCGCTGGAAACACCATATATTTT.